These 16 T cell receptor beta chains were sequenced from one sample in a study of T cells in Graves' hyperthyroidism and ophthalmopathy. Amplification yielded TCR beta CDR3 regions, with RNA transcripts as the source. Researchers ran a first-round RT-PCR on the TCR CDR3 using the HTBI primer set. TCRdb reanalysed the multiplex PCR reads using MiXCR and keeps one entry per CDR3 protein. The table lists just over 550,000 distinct CDR3 sequences, around 42% of them singletons. Sequences were obtained from peripheral blood or thyroid tissue (not recorded which). Receptors were obtained from a woman aged 18-29 years with Graves' hyperthyroidism.

At least ten counts were recorded for this clonotype. The J gene is TRBJ1-5, the V gene TRBV6-6, with D unclear. This CDR3 has 13 amino acids. V was pared by 2 bases and J by 6 bases, with 8 bases between. Per germline, CDR1 MNHNY and CDR2 SVGAGI (reference sequence). This chain's CDR3 is CASSYGSSQPQHF. The CDR3 DNA reads as TGTGCCAGCAGTTACGGGAGTAGTCAGCCCCAGCATTTT.

In this sample, this clonotype turned up many times. The gene calls are TRBV7-9 and TRBJ1-1; 10 bases match TRBD1. The germline V gene has CDR1 SEHNR and CDR2 FQNEAQ (reference sequence). The CDR3 extends over 11 amino acids. V trimming: 3 bases; J trimming: 11 bases; junction bases outside the gene matches: 0. The CDR3 nucleotides read TGTGCCAGCAGCTTGGGACAGGGGGCTTTCTTT. The encoded protein is CASSLGQGAFF.

As regards this clonotype: It is likely a read error, because the conserved phenylalanine at the end of the CDR3 is missing. The chain uses TRBV6-6 and TRBJ1-5; unclear D gene. The CDR3 runs to 14 residues. V was cut by 5 bases and J by 0 bases, with 8 bases left in between. Looked up from germline, CDR1 is MNHNY and CDR2 is SVGAGI (reference sequence). The CDR3 is CASSRDYSNQPQHL. The CDR3 coding sequence is TGTGCCAGCAGTCGGGATTATAGCAATCAGCCCCAGCATCTT.

This clonotype was counted many times. CDR3 region: CATSDRTSGMETQYF. The CDR3 DNA reads as TGTGCCACCAGTGATAGGACTAGCGGGATGGAGACCCAGTACTTC. This sequence joins TRBV24-1 and TRBJ2-5; the match to TRBD2 covers 12 bases. There are 15 residues in the CDR3. CDR1 and CDR2 from the germline V gene are KGHDR and SFDVKD. The junction had 3 bases not matched to a gene; V was cut back by 3 bases and J by 5 bases.

The table lists this clonotype with many counts. V usage is TRBV2 and J usage is TRBJ1-3, with D tentatively TRBD1 (5 bases). This CDR3 is built from 17 residues. With 1 base removed from V and 0 bases from J, the gap between germline ends came to 13 bases. CDR1 SNHLY and CDR2 FYNNEI come from the germline V gene. Here the CDR3 reads CASSEVGGSSSGNTIYF. CDR3 bases: TGTGCCAGCAGTGAAGTGGGGGGATCAAGCTCTGGAAACACCATATATTTT.

V usage is TRBV15 and J usage is TRBJ1-2, with a weak D call TRBD1 (5 bases). The germline gives CDR1 LNHNV, CDR2 YYDKDF (reference sequence). CDR3 length equals 15 residues. V dropped 1 base and J dropped 8 bases, with 17 bases sitting between them. The CDR3 here is CATSRGGGAGGGYTF. CDR3 coding DNA: TGTGCCACCAGCAGAGGGGGCGGCGCGGGGGGAGGCTACACCTTC.

This chain links TRBV7-9 with TRBJ2-7, with TRBD2 identical over 13 bases. This CDR3 has 16 amino acids. Germline values: CDR1 SEHNR, CDR2 FQNEAQ (reference sequence). V trimming: 5 bases; J trimming: 2 bases; junction bases outside the gene matches: 6. The CDR3 loop is CASSPGTSGNTYEQYF. The CDR3 DNA sequence: TGTGCCAGCAGCCCCGGGACTAGCGGGAACACCTACGAGCAGTACTTC.

This clonotype was observed a handful of times. The rearrangement joins TRBV14 to TRBJ1-1; maybe TRBD1 (5 bases). The V end was cut by 3 bases, the J end by 11 bases, with 13 bases between. Germline V gene lookup returns CDR1 SGHDN and CDR2 FVKESK. The CDR3 length is 12 residues. CDR3 coding DNA: TGTGCCAGCAGCCACGGGACCCCCCATGCTTTCTTT. It codes for CASSHGTPHAFF.

This clonotype was observed at least ten times. V gene TRBV7-2 combines with J gene TRBJ1-1, with D possibly being TRBD1 (6 bases). This CDR3 contains 13 residues. CDR1 and CDR2 from the germline V gene are SGHTA and FQGNSA. The V gene lost 5 bases and the J gene lost 3 bases, with 10 bases spanning the gap. CDR3 bases: TGTGCCAGCAGCCTCACAGGGTACACTGAAGCTTTCTTT. Its translation: CASSLTGYTEAFF.

This clonotype was observed at least ten times. The rearrangement uses TRBV7-9 and TRBJ2-7, with 10 bases lining up with TRBD2. The CDR3 totals 15 residues. Germline V gene data show CDR1 as SEHNR and CDR2 as FQNEAQ (reference sequence). V lost 2 bases to trimming and J lost 6 bases; unmatched junction nucleotides: 7. The CDR3 spells CASSLQREGLSEQYF. The CDR3 region has the DNA TGTGCCAGCAGCTTACAGCGGGAGGGCCTGAGCGAGCAGTACTTC.

The chain links TRBV7-8 to TRBJ2-6, with D maybe TRBD1 (6 bases). V gave up 6 bases and J gave up 2 bases, with 11 bases separating them. The CDR3 spans 15 residues. The germline CDR1 and CDR2 sequences are SGHVS and FQNEAQ. For the CDR3, the DNA is TGTGCCAGCAGTCGACAGGTTCCTGGGGCCAACGTCCTGACTTTC. Protein: CASSRQVPGANVLTF.

The table lists this clonotype with a count of one. V is TRBV2 and J is TRBJ2-7; the match to TRBD2 covers 7 bases. This CDR3 comprises 14 residues. The V and J ends lost 6 bases and 2 bases, in that order; junction bases with no gene match: 7. The V gene's germline CDR1 is SNHLY and CDR2 FYNNEI. DNA for the CDR3: TGTGCCAGCAGAGACGGGGGAGGGACCTACGAGCAGTACTTC. Its translation is CASRDGGGTYEQYF.

The V call is TRBV2, the J call TRBJ1-1, with 9 bases lining up with TRBD1. The length of the CDR3 is 13 residues. The V gene's germline CDR1 is SNHLY and CDR2 FYNNEI. CDR3 region: CTRDREMNTEAFF. DNA of the CDR3: TGTACCCGGGACAGGGAAATGAACACTGAAGCTTTCTTT.

The chain uses TRBV7-9 and TRBJ1-2; 7 nucleotides agree with TRBD1. This CDR3 has 13 residues. Per the germline V gene, CDR1 is SEHNR and CDR2 is FQNEAQ (reference sequence). The V segment lost 5 bases and the J segment 4 bases; nucleotides outside the gene matches: 4. The CDR3 protein is CASSAQGGYGYTF. Written as DNA, the CDR3 is TGTGCCAGCAGCGCCCAGGGGGGCTATGGCTACACCTTC.

This clonotype was seen a few times. This rearrangement joins TRBV2 to TRBJ1-4, with D perhaps TRBD1 (5 bases). From germline, CDR1 is SNHLY and CDR2 FYNNEI. The germline V and J ends were trimmed by 3 bases and 4 bases, with 12 bases remaining between them. This CDR3 is 15 amino acids long. In DNA, the CDR3 is TGTGCCAGCAGTGATATGGACACCTTTAATGAAAAACTGTTTTTT. Residues: CASSDMDTFNEKLFF.

This clonotype occurred a few times. The chain links TRBV9 to TRBJ1-5; 7 bases map to TRBD1. Germline V CDR1 and CDR2: SGDLS, YYNGEE. Trimming at V came to 4 bases and at J to 7 bases, leaving 11 bases not matched to a gene. This CDR3 comprises 15 residues. The CDR3 loop reads CASSPGLTGTQPQHF. CDR3 sequence (DNA): TGTGCCAGCAGCCCAGGCCTGACAGGGACCCAGCCCCAGCATTTT.